This section outlines one T cell receptor (beta chain) sequence together with its context. This sample is drawn from a study of T cells expressing NK-cell markers. In generating TCR beta cDNA, 5'RACE template switching with UMIs was used. After re-calling the 5' RACE reads, TCRdb lists one entry per CDR3 protein, DNA absent. This sample's clone table lists 200,000 to 300,000 distinct CDR3 sequences. The CDR3 is made up of 12 amino acids. Germline CDR1 is SGHTA and CDR2 is FQGNSA. The sequenced material came from blood T cells: a sorted CD56 or NKG2C T cell subset, CD4+ or CD8+ T cells, or bulk PBMC T cells (not recorded which). The clonotype originates from a man aged 18-30 years in good health. This chain links TRBV7-2 with TRBJ2-1; absent DNA, TCRdb's TRBD1 call cannot be checked. CDR3 sequence: CASSPLPNEQFF.